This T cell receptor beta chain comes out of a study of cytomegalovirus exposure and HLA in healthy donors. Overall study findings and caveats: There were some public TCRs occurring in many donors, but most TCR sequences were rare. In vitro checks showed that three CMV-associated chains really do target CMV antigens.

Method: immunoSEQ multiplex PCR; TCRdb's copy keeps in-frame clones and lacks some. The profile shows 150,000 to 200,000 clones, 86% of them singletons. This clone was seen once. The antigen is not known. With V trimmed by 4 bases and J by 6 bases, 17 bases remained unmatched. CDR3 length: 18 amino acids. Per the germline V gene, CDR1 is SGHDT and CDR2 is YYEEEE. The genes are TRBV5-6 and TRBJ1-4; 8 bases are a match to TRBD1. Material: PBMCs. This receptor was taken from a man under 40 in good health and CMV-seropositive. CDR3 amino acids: CASSRPGTGLEGDEKLFF. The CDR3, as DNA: TGTGCCAGCAGCCGTCCCGGGACAGGCTTGGAGGGAGATGAAAAACTGTTTTTT.